The 17 T cell receptor beta chains below come from one sample, sequenced in a study of blood T cell repertoires in COVID-19. The repertoire was sequenced with immunoSEQ multiplex PCR; TCRdb's copy has only in-frame clones and lacks some. The table shows roughly 150,000 clones, with roughly 88% occurring only once. The sequencing input was peripheral blood. These receptors came from a woman aged 45-60 years with acute or convalescent COVID-19.

The rearrangement joins TRBV15 to TRBJ1-2, with 8 bases fitting TRBD1. V dropped 1 base and J dropped 8; count of bases not matched to a gene: 6. The CDR3 length is 14 residues. CDR1 is LNHNV and CDR2 is YYDKDF in the germline V gene (reference sequence). The CDR3 bases are TGTGCCACCAGCAGAGGACAGGGGTTCGGAGGCTACACCTTC. This gives the protein CATSRGQGFGGYTF.

This clone was detected only a few times. This chain links TRBV2 with TRBJ1-6, with 7 bases identical to TRBD1. The trim removed 1 base at V and 0 bases at J, leaving 6 bases unmatched. Germline-derived CDR1 and CDR2 are SNHLY and FYNNEI. The CDR3 runs 18 residues. CDR3 sequence: CASSEVGTASSYNSPLHF. CDR3 in DNA: TGTGCCAGCAGTGAAGTAGGGACAGCCAGCTCCTATAATTCACCCCTCCACTTT. Full variable domain (outside the CDR3, taken from reference TRBV2 and TRBJ1-6): EPEVTQTPSHQVTQMGQEVILRCVPISNHLYFYWYRQILGQKVEFLVSFYNNEISEKSEIFDDQFSVERPDGSNFTLKIRSTKLEDSAMYFCASSEVGTASSYNSPLHFGNGTRLTVT.

This rearrangement joins TRBV7-3 to TRBJ2-2; the D gene is possibly TRBD2 (5 bases). V shed 5 bases and J shed 4 bases, with 14 bases lying between them. Germline CDR1 reads SGHTA; CDR2 reads FQGTGA. The CDR3 consists of 15 residues. CDR3 sequence (DNA): TGTGCCAGCAGCAGGACTGGATCGGGCACCGGGGAGCTGTTTTTT. As protein: CASSRTGSGTGELFF.

This chain uses TRBV7-9 with TRBJ1-6, with TRBD1 as a possible D gene (6 bases). This CDR3 has 15 residues. Germline lookup yields CDR1 SEHNR and CDR2 FQNEAQ (reference sequence). Between the trimmed V and J ends, which lost 3 bases and 10 bases, there was a span of 16 bases. The CDR3 spells CASSFWGQGSSPLHF. CDR3 nucleotide sequence: TGTGCCAGCAGCTTTTGGGGGCAGGGGTCATCACCCCTCCACTTT.

This rearrangement joins TRBV19 to TRBJ2-1; D gene unclear. Germline V gives CDR1 LNHDA, CDR2 SQIVND (reference sequence). Between the trimmed V and J ends, which lost 3 bases and 0 bases, there was a span of 6 bases. The CDR3 loop spans 14 amino acids. The DNA for the CDR3 is TGTGCCAGTAGTATGGGCCTCTCCTACAATGAGCAGTTCTTC. It encodes CASSMGLSYNEQFF. Variable domain in full (rest from reference TRBV19 and TRBJ2-1): DGGITQSPKYLFRKEGQNVTLSCEQNLNHDAMYWYRQDPGQGLRLIYYSQIVNDFQKGDIAEGYSVSREKKESFPLTVTSAQKNPTAFYLCASSMGLSYNEQFFGPGTRLTVL.

V usage is TRBV19 and J usage is TRBJ1-5; no definite D call. V dropped 2 bases and J dropped 5 bases, with 19 bases sitting between them. The germline gives CDR1 LNHDA, CDR2 SQIVND (reference sequence). The CDR3 spans 17 residues. The CDR3 sequence: CASSIRRGSDSYQPQHF. The CDR3, as DNA: TGTGCCAGTAGTATAAGGCGGGGATCTGACTCTTATCAGCCCCAGCATTTT.

V usage is TRBV4-3 and J usage is TRBJ1-4; D gene ambiguous. The CDR3 has 14 amino acids. Trimming pared 0 bases from V and 4 bases from J, leaving 6 bases between. CDR1 and CDR2 from the germline V gene are LGHNA and YSLEER. This CDR3 reads CASSQEWSNEKLFF. As DNA, the CDR3 is TGCGCCAGCAGCCAAGAGTGGAGTAATGAAAAACTGTTTTTT.

This clone has a single count. The J gene is TRBJ2-1, the V gene TRBV7-3, with 8 nucleotides matching TRBD2. The J segment lost 2 bases and the V segment lost 5 bases, leaving 8 bases of the junction unmatched. This CDR3 contains 16 residues. The germline V gene encodes CDR1 SGHTA and CDR2 FQGTGA. The CDR3 sequence: CASSSQLAATYNEQFF. DNA for the CDR3: TGTGCCAGCAGCAGCCAACTAGCGGCCACCTACAATGAGCAGTTCTTC.

This chain connects TRBV11-2 to TRBJ1-4, with D possibly matching TRBD1 (5 bases). The CDR3 runs 17 residues. Trimming left V 2 bases short and J 7 bases short, with 20 bases between. Germline assignment: CDR1 SGHAT and CDR2 FQNNGV. The CDR3 sequence is CASSLPQPGGTSEKLFF. The CDR3 region has the DNA TGTGCCAGCAGCTTACCCCAGCCGGGGGGAACGTCTGAAAAACTGTTTTTT.

V is TRBV5-1 and J is TRBJ2-1; 7 bases align to TRBD2. Germline V gives CDR1 SGHRS, CDR2 YFSETQ. The CDR3 spans 14 residues. Unmatched junction bases numbered 6, after V lost 4 bases and J lost 5 bases. CDR3 nucleotides: TGCGCCAGCAGCACTTCAGCGGGAAACAATGAGCAGTTCTTC. It yields the protein CASSTSAGNNEQFF.

This clone was counted a few times. The chain carries TRBV4-2 and TRBJ1-3, with TRBD1 as a possible D gene (5 bases). This CDR3 contains 18 residues. The germline V gene encodes CDR1 LGHNA and CDR2 YNFKEQ. With 1 base removed from V and 0 bases from J, the gap between germline ends came to 16 bases. The CDR3 reads CASSQVILRGDSGNTIYF. In nucleotides, the CDR3 is TGTGCCAGCAGCCAAGTAATCCTTCGGGGGGACTCTGGAAACACCATATATTTT.

This rearrangement joins TRBV2 to TRBJ2-2; no firm D call. Between the trimmed V and J ends, which lost 4 bases and 1 base, there was a span of 7 bases. This CDR3 spans 14 amino acids. Germline V gene data show CDR1 as SNHLY and CDR2 as FYNNEI. DNA for the CDR3: TGTGCCAGCAGTGTTAACTGGAACACCGGGGAGCTGTTTTTT. Protein: CASSVNWNTGELFF.

The chain has TRBV27 and TRBJ1-6, with 11 bases that match TRBD1. The CDR3 length is 16 residues. J gave up 7 bases and V 6 bases, and 8 bases lay outside the gene matches. CDR1 MNHEY and CDR2 SMNVEV come from the germline V gene (reference sequence). The CDR3 DNA reads TGTGCCAGCAGCCAATCCGGGACAGGGGGAAATTCACCCCTCCACTTT. This sequence encodes CASSQSGTGGNSPLHF.

The rearrangement joins TRBV6-2 or TRBV6-3 to TRBJ2-1, with 7 nucleotides matching TRBD2. V dropped 6 bases and J dropped 0; count of bases not matched to a gene: 17. CDR3 length equals 19 residues. Germline V gene data show CDR1 as MNHEY and CDR2 as SVGEGT. As DNA, the CDR3 is TGTGCCAGCAGCCCCCGATTCGCTAGCGGTTCGAGCTCCTACAATGAGCAGTTCTTC. This codes for CASSPRFASGSSSYNEQFF.

The chain is built from TRBV18 and TRBJ1-2; 9 bases align to TRBD1. This CDR3 is built from 14 residues. Germline trimming cut 2 bases from V and 5 bases from J; bases unmatched to any gene: 3. Germline lookup yields CDR1 KGHSH and CDR2 LQKENI. Here the CDR3 reads CASSPTGTGYGYTF. The CDR3 nucleotides read TGTGCCAGCTCACCAACCGGGACAGGGTATGGCTACACCTTC.

The V and J genes are TRBV4-3 and TRBJ1-1; 7 bases agree with TRBD1. The CDR3 is 19 amino acids. The V and J ends lost 0 bases and 1 base, in that order; junction bases with no gene match: 14. Germline CDR1 LGHNA, CDR2 YSLEER. In DNA form, the CDR3 reads TGCGCCAGCAGCCAAGACTTAATTCGACCGGGGACAGCGAACACTGAAGCTTTCTTT. Translating it yields CASSQDLIRPGTANTEAFF.

The chain couples TRBV6-5 to TRBJ2-4; unclear D gene. Trimming shortened V by 3 bases and J by 0 bases, and 12 bases separated the two germline ends. CDR3 length: 16 amino acids. Germline V gene lookup returns CDR1 MNHEY and CDR2 SVGAGI. CDR3 DNA: TGTGCCAGCAGTTATGTGGCGGCGGTAGCCAAAAACATTCAGTACTTC. Translating gives CASSYVAAVAKNIQYF.